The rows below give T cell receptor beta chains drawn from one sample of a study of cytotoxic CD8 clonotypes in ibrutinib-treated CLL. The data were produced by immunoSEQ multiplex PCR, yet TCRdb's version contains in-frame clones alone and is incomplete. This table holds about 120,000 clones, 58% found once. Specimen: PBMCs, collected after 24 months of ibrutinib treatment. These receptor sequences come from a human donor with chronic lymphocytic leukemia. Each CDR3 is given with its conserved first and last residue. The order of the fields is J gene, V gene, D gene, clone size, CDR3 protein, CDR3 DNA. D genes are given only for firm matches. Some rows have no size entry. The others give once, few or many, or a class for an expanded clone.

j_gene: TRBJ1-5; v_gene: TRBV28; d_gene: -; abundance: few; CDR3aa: CASSLIGQEINQPQHF; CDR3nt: TGTGCCAGCAGTTTAATTGGGCAGGAAATCAATCAGCCCCAGCATTTT
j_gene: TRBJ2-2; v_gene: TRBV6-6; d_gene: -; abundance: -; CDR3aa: CASSYGGQNFLGELFF; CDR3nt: TGTGCCAGCAGTTACGGGGGGCAAAACTTTCTCGGGGAGCTGTTTTTT
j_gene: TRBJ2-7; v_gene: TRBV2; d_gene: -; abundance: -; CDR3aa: CASSPDYEQYF; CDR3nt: TGTGCCAGCAGCCCAGACTACGAGCAGTACTTC
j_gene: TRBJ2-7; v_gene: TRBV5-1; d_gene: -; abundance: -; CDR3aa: CASSLWAGGGYEQYF; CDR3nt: TGCGCCAGCAGCTTGTGGGCAGGGGGAGGCTACGAGCAGTACTTC
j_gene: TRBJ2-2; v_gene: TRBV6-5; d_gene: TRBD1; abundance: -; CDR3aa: CASSSAGGANTGELFF; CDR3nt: TGTGCCAGCAGTTCGGCAGGGGGCGCGAACACCGGGGAGCTGTTTTTT
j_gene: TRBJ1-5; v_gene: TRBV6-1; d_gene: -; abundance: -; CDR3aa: CASSEVVAGNQPQHF; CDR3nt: TGTGCCAGCAGTGAAGTCGTGGCAGGCAATCAGCCCCAGCATTTT
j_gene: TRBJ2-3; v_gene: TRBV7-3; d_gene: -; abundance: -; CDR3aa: CASSFASSTDTQYF; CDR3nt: TGTGCCAGCAGCTTTGCAAGTAGCACAGATACGCAGTATTTT
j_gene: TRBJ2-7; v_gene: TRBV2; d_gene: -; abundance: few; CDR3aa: CASGAQASLYEQYF; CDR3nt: TGTGCCAGCGGTGCCCAGGCCAGTCTCTACGAGCAGTACTTC
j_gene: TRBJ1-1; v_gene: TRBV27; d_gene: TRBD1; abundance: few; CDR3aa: CASRGQGRVNTEAFF; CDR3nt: TGTGCCAGCCGAGGACAGGGGAGGGTGAACACTGAAGCTTTCTTT
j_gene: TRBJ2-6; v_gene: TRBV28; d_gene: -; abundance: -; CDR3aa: CASSPFGRSSGANVLTF; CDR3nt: TGTGCCAGCAGTCCATTCGGGCGGAGCTCTGGGGCCAACGTCCTGACTTTC
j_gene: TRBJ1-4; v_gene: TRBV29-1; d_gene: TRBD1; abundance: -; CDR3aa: CSAADRGQGKLFF; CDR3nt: TGCAGCGCTGCCGACAGGGGGCAAGGAAAACTGTTTTTT
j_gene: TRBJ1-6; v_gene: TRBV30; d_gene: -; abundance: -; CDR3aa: CAWSADNSPLHF; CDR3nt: TGTGCCTGGAGTGCAGATAATTCACCCCTCCACTTT
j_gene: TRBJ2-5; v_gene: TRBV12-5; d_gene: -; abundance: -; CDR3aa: CASGQSRTISQETQYF; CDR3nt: TGTGCTAGTGGCCAGTCACGTACGATCTCACAAGAGACCCAGTACTTC
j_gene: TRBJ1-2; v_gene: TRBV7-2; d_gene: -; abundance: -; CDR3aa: CASSFTGFYGYTF; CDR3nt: TGTGCCAGCAGTTTCACAGGGTTCTATGGCTACACCTTC
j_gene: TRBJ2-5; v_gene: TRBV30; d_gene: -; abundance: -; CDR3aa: CAWSGSLQETQYF; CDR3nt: TGTGCCTGGAGTGGCTCCCTTCAAGAGACCCAGTACTTC
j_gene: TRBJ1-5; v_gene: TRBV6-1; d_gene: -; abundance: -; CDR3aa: CASSLNSNQPQHF; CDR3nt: TGTGCCAGCAGCCTTAATAGCAATCAGCCCCAGCATTTT
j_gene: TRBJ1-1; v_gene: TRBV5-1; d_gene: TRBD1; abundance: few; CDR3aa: CASSSFPLGQGDEAFF; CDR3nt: TGCGCCAGCAGCTCGTTCCCACTGGGACAGGGAGACGAAGCTTTCTTT
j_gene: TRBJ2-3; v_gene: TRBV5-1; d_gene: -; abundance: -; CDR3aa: CASSLTGRMSTDTQYF; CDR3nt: TGCGCCAGCAGCTTGACCGGCCGAATGAGCACAGATACGCAGTATTTT
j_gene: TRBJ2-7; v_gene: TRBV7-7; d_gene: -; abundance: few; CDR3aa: CASSFARWGATYYEQYF; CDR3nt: TGTGCTAGCAGCTTCGCCCGATGGGGGGCGACGTACTACGAGCAGTACTTC
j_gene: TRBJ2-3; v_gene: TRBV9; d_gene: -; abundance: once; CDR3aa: CASSGAGAVDTQYF; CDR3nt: TGTGCCAGCAGCGGCGCAGGTGCGGTAGATACGCAGTATTTT
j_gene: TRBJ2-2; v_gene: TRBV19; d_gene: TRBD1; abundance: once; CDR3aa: CASIPGQGFTGELFF; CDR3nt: TGTGCCAGTATTCCGGGACAGGGATTCACCGGGGAGCTGTTTTTT
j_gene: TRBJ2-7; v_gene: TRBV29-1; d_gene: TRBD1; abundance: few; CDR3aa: CSVEGQGALEQYF; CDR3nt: TGCAGCGTTGAAGGGCAGGGGGCCCTCGAGCAGTACTTC
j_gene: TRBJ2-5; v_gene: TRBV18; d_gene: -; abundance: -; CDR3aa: CASSPSGSEETQYF; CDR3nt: TGTGCCAGCTCCCCCAGTGGGTCGGAAGAGACCCAGTACTTC
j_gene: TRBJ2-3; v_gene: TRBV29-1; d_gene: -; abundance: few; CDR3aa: CSVVGTTTQYF; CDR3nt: TGCAGCGTTGTGGGGACAACCACGCAGTATTTT
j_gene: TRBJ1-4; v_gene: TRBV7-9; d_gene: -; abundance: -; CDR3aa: CASSYGGGGTNEKLFF; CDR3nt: TGTGCCAGCAGCTATGGAGGAGGGGGGACTAATGAAAAACTGTTTTTT
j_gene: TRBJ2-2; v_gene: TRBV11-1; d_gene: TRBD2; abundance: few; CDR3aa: CASSRTSAAGELFF; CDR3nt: TGTGCCAGCAGCCGGACTAGCGCGGCCGGGGAGCTGTTTTTT
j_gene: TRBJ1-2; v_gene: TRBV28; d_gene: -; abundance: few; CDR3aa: CASSLSGRDGYTF; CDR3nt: TGTGCCAGCAGTTTATCGGGACGGGATGGCTACACCTTC
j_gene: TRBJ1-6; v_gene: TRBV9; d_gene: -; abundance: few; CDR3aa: CASSGTNEPLHF; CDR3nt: TGTGCCAGCAGTGGGACAAACGAACCCCTCCACTTT
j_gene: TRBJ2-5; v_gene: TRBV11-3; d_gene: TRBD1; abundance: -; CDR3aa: CASSRTTGVETQYF; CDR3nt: TGTGCCAGCAGCCGAACAACAGGGGTAGAGACCCAGTACTTC
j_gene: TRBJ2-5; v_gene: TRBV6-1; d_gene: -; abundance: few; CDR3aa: CASKLKQETQYF; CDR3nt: TGTGCCAGCAAGCTCAAACAAGAGACCCAGTACTTC
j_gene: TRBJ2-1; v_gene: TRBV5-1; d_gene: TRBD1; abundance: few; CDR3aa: CASKLTTGDEQFF; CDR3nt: TGCGCCAGCAAGCTAACCACAGGGGATGAGCAGTTCTTC
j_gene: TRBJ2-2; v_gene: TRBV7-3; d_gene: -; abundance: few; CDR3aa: CASSLRDLGELFF; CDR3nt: TGTGCCAGCAGCCTCCGCGATCTGGGGGAGCTGTTTTTT
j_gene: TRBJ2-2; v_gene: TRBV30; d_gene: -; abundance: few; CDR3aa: CAWSWGASGELFF; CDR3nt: TGTGCCTGGAGTTGGGGGGCCTCCGGGGAGCTGTTTTTT
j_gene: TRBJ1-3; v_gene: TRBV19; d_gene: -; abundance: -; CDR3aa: CASNLGTAVGNTIYF; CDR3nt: TGTGCCAGTAACCTCGGGACTGCAGTTGGAAACACCATATATTTT
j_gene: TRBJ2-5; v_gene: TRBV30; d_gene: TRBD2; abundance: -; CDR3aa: CAWSLGGYQETQYF; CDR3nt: TGTGCCTGGAGTTTGGGGGGGTACCAAGAGACCCAGTACTTC
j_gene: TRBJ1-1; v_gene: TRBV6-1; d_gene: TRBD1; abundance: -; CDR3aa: CASSAGQGAGEAFF; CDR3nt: TGTGCCAGCAGTGCGGGACAGGGGGCCGGTGAAGCTTTCTTT
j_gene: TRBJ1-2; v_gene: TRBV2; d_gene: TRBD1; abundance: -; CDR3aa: CASSEDRELGYTF; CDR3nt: TGTGCCAGCAGCGAGGACAGGGAACTTGGCTACACCTTC
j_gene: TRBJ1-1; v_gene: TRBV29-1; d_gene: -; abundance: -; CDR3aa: CSVELNTEAFF; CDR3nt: TGCAGCGTTGAATTGAACACTGAAGCTTTCTTT
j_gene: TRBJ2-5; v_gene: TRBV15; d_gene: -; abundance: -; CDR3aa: CATSTSTGTGETQYF; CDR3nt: TGTGCCACCAGCACATCCACCGGGACTGGGGAGACCCAGTACTTC
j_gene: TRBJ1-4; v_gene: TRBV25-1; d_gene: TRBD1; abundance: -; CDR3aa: CASSDPTGSGEKLFF; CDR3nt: TGTGCCAGCAGTGACCCGACAGGGTCCGGTGAAAAACTGTTTTTT
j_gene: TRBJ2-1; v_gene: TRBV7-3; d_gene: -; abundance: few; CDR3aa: CASSFRPTAYNEQFF; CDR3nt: TGTGCCAGCAGCTTCCGGCCAACGGCATACAATGAGCAGTTCTTC
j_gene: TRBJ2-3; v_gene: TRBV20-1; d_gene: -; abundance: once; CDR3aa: CSARRDYTQYF; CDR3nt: TGCAGTGCTAGAAGGGACTATACGCAGTATTTT
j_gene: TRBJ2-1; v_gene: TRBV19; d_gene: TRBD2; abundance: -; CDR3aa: CASSIRTSGGYNEQFF; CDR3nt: TGTGCCAGTAGTATACGGACTAGCGGGGGATACAATGAGCAGTTCTTC
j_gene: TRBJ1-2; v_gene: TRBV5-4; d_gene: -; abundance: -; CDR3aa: CASSLAGRNYGYTF; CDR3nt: TGTGCCAGCAGCTTGGCCGGGCGGAACTATGGCTACACCTTC
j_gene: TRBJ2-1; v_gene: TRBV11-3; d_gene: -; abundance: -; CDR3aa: CASSLAREKGEQFF; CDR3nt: TGTGCCAGCAGCTTAGCTCGGGAGAAAGGGGAGCAGTTCTTC
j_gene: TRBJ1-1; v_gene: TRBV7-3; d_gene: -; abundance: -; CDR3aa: CASSLTGVDTEAFF; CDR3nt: TGTGCCAGCAGCTTAACAGGGGTGGACACTGAAGCTTTCTTT
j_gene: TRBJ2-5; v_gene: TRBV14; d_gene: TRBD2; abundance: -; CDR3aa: CASSKSSGETQYF; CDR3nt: TGTGCCAGCAGTAAATCTAGCGGAGAGACCCAGTACTTC
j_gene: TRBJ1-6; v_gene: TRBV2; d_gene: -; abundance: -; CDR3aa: CASSPRSSYNSPLHF; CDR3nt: TGTGCCAGCAGCCCGAGGAGCTCCTATAATTCACCCCTCCACTTT
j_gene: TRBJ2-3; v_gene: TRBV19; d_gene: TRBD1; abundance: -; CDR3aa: CATLRQGTDTQYF; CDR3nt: TGTGCCACCCTAAGACAGGGTACAGATACGCAGTATTTT
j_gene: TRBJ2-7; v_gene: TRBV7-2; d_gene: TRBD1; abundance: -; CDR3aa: CASSTGGKPYEQYF; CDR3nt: TGTGCCAGCAGCACAGGGGGTAAGCCCTACGAGCAGTACTTC
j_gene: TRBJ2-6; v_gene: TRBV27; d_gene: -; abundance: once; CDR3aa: CASRTLTGASGANVLTF; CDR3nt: TGTGCCAGCAGGACGCTGACAGGTGCCTCTGGGGCCAACGTCCTGACTTTC
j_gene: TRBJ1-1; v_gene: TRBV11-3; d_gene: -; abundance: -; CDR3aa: CASSLLTEAFF; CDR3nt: TGTGCCAGCAGCTTACTGACTGAAGCTTTCTTT
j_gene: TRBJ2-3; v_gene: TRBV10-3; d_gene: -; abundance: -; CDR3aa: CAIQGSTDTQYF; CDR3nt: TGTGCCATCCAGGGTAGCACAGATACGCAGTATTTT
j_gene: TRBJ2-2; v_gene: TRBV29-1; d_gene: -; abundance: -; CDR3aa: CSTRTPGAAGELFF; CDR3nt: TGCAGCACCAGAACCCCGGGGGCCGCCGGGGAGCTGTTTTTT
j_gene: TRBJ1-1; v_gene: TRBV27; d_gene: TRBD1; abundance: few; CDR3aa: CASSLQGVNTEAFF; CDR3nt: TGTGCCAGCAGTTTACAGGGGGTGAACACTGAAGCTTTCTTT